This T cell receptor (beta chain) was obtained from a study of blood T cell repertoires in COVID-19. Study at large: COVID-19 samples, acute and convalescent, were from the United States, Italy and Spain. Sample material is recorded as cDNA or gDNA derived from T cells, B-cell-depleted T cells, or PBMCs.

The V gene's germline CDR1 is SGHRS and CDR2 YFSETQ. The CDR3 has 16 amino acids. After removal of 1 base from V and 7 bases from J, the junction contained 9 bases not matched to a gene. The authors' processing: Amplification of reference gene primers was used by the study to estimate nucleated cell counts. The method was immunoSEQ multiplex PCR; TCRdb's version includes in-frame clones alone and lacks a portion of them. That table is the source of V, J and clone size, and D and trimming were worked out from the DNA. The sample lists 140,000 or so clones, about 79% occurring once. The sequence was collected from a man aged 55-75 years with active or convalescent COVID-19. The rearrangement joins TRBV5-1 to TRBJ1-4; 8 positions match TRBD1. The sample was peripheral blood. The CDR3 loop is CASSLRGSGGGEKLFF. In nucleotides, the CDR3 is TGCGCCAGCAGCTTGCGGGGTTCAGGGGGCGGTGAAAAACTGTTTTTT.